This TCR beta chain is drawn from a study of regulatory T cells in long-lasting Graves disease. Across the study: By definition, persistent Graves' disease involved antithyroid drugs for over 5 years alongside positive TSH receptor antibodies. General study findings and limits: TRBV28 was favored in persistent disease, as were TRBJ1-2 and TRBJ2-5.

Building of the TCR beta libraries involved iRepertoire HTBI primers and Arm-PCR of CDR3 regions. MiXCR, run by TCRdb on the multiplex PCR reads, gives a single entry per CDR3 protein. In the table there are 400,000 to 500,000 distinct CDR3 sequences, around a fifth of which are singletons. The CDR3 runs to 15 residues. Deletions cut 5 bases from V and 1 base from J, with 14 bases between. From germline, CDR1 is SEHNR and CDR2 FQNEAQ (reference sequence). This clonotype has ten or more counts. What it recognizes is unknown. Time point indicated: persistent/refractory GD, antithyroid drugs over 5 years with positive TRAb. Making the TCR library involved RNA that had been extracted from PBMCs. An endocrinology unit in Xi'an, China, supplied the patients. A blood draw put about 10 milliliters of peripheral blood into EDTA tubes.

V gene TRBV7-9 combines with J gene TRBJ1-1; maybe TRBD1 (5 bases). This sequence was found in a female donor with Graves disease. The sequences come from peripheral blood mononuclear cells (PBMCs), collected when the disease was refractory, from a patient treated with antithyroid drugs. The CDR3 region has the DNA TGTGCCAGCAGCGTTCGAGGGGCAGAGAACACTGAAGCTTTCTTT. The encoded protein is CASSVRGAENTEAFF.